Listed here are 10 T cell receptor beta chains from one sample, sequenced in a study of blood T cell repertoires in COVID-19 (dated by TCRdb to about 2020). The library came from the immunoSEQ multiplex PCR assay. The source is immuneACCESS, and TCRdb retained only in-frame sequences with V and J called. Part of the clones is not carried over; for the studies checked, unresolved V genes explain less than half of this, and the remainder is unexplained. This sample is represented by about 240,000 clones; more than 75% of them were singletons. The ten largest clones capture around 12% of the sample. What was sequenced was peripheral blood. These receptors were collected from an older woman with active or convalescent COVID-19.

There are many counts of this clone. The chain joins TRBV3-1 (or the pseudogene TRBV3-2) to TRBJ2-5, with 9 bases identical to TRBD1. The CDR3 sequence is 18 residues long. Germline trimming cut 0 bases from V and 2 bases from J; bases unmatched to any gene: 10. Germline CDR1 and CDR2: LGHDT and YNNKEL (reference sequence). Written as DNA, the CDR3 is TGTGCCAGCAGCCAAGAGATGGGACAGGGACGGTATCAAGAGACCCAGTACTTC. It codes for CASSQEMGQGRYQETQYF.

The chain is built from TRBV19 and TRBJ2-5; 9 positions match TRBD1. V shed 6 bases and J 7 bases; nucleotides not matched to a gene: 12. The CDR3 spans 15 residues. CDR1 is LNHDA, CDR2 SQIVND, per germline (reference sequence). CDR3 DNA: TGTGCCAGTAGCACGCAGGGACAGGGAAAAGTGACCCAGTACTTC. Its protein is CASSTQGQGKVTQYF.

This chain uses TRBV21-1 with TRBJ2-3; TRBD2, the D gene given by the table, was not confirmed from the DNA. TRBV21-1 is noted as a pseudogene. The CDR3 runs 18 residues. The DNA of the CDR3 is TGTGCCAGCAGCAAGACCCCCACCCCTAGCCCCCTCACAGATACGCAGTATTTT. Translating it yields CASSKTPTPSPLTDTQYF.

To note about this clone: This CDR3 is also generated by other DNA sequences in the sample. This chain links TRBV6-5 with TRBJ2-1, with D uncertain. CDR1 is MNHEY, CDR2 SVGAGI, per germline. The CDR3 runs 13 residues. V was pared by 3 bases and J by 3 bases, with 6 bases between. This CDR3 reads CASSYRSYNEQFF. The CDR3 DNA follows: TGTGCCAGCAGTTATCGCAGCTACAATGAGCAGTTCTTC.

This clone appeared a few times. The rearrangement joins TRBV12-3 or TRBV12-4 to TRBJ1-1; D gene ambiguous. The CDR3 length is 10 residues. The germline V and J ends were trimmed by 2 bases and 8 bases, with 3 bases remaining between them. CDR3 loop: CASSLSEAFF. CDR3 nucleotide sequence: TGTGCCAGCAGTTTATCGGAAGCTTTCTTT.

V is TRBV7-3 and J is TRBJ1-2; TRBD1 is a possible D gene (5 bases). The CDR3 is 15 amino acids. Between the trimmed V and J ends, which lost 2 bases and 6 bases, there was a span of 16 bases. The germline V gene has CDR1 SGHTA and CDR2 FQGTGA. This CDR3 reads CASSLGGGNLDGYTF. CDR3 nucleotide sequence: TGTGCCAGCAGCTTAGGGGGAGGGAATCTTGATGGCTACACCTTC.

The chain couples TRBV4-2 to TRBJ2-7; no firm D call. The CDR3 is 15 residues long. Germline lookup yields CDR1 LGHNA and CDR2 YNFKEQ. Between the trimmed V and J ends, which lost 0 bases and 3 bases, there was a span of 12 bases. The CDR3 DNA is TGTGCCAGCAGCCAAGATGAGAGGCAGATCTACGAGCAGTACTTC. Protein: CASSQDERQIYEQYF.

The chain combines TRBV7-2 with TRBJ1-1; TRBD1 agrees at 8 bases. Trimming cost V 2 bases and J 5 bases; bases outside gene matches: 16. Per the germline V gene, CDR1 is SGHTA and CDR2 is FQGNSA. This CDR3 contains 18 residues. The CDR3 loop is CASSLSPAPGTGETEAFF. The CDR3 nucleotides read TGTGCCAGCAGCTTATCTCCGGCCCCCGGGACAGGTGAAACTGAAGCTTTCTTT.

CDR3 sequence: CALAGNTEAFF. The CDR3 nucleotides read TGTGCCTTAGCTGGAAACACTGAAGCTTTCTTT. The J gene is TRBJ1-1, the V gene TRBV30; no reliable D call. With 7 bases removed from V and 2 bases from J, the gap between germline ends came to 8 bases. CDR1 and CDR2 (germline): GTSNPN, SVGIG (reference sequence). CDR3 length equals 11 residues.

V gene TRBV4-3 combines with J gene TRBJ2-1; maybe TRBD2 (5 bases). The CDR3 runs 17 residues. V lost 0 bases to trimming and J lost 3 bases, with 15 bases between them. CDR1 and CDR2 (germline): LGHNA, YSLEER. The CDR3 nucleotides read TGCGCCAGCAGCCAAGATTCATTTAGCGCTATCTACAATGAGCAGTTCTTC. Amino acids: CASSQDSFSAIYNEQFF.